A single sample gave rise to the 29 T cell receptor beta chains below, sequenced in a study of CD8 T cells in ankylosing spondylitis. Their antigen targets remain unknown. MiXCR was run by TCRdb on the 5' RACE reads, yielding one entry per CDR3 protein. The sample contains roughly 440,000 distinct CDR3 sequences, roughly 17% of which appear only once. General observations from the study: Made up of eight highly homologous variants, a TCR beta motif appeared characteristic of ankylosing spondylitis blood.

Specimen: blood, either unsorted or a sorted T cell fraction (not recorded which). The receptors come from a male donor with ankylosing spondylitis.

There are many counts of this clonotype. The chain joins TRBV5-1 to TRBJ2-2, with 7 bases that match TRBD1. V shed 4 bases, J shed 2 bases, and the junction held 5 bases outside the gene matches. Looked up from germline, CDR1 is SGHRS and CDR2 is YFSETQ. The CDR3 totals 15 residues. Here the CDR3 reads CASSPTGKNTGELFF. The CDR3 DNA reads TGCGCCAGCAGCCCGACAGGGAAAAACACCGGGGAGCTGTTTTTT.

This clonotype came up many times. The J gene is TRBJ2-2, the V gene TRBV29-1; no clear D gene. Deletions cut 4 bases from V and 6 bases from J, with 6 bases between. CDR3 length: 11 residues. CDR1 is SQVTM, CDR2 ANQGSEA, per germline. The CDR3 loop reads CSVAVAGELFF. The CDR3 DNA is TGCAGCGTTGCCGTGGCCGGGGAGCTGTTTTTT.

J is TRBJ2-7 and V is TRBV5-1; D not certain. The CDR3 extends over 14 amino acids. Per germline, CDR1 SGHRS and CDR2 YFSETQ. V lost 0 bases to trimming and J lost 0 bases, with 7 bases between them. The CDR3 DNA sequence: TGCGCCAGCAGCTTGGCACCAGCCTCCTACGAGCAGTACTTC. It specifies CASSLAPASYEQYF.

This clonotype has only a few counts. V is TRBV6-5 and J is TRBJ2-2; D is unclear. Germline CDR1 is MNHEY and CDR2 is SVGAGI. Between the trimmed V and J ends, which lost 4 bases and 1 base, there was a span of 7 bases. The CDR3 is 14 amino acids. CDR3 sequence reads: CASSSKLNTGELFF. CDR3 nucleotide sequence: TGTGCCAGCAGTTCCAAGCTGAACACCGGGGAGCTGTTTTTT.

The V call is TRBV12-3 or TRBV12-4, the J call TRBJ1-2, with TRBD1 matching 9 bases. CDR3 size: 14 residues. The V gene end was trimmed by 10 bases and the J gene end by 4 bases; junction bases not matched to a gene: 10. The CDR3 region is CATRPGQGPYGYTF. Here the CDR3 DNA reads TGTGCCACAAGGCCGGGACAGGGTCCCTATGGCTACACCTTC.

This clonotype was recorded only once. The chain carries TRBV7-2 and TRBJ2-7, with D tentatively TRBD1 (7 bases). The germline CDR1 and CDR2 sequences are SGHTA and FQGNSA. V lost 6 bases and J 6 bases, leaving 15 bases between the germline ends. The CDR3 is made up of 13 amino acids. The CDR3 DNA sequence: TGTGCCAGCAGGCTTGCAGGGGGGACCGAGCAGTACTTC. Amino acids: CASRLAGGTEQYF.

The V gene is TRBV20-1, the J gene TRBJ2-3; a weak D match, TRBD2 (6 bases). Germline lookup yields CDR1 DFQATT and CDR2 SNEGSKA (reference sequence). The CDR3 totals 14 residues. Deletions cut 3 bases from V and 2 bases from J, with 12 bases between. CDR3 region: CSARVGGTTDTQYF. The DNA for the CDR3 is TGCAGTGCTAGGGTTGGAGGGACCACAGATACGCAGTATTTT.

This clonotype was counted ten times or more. The chain joins TRBV5-1 to TRBJ2-1; the D gene is possibly TRBD1 (5 bases). Per the germline V gene, CDR1 is SGHRS and CDR2 is YFSETQ. This CDR3 has 13 residues. The germline V and J ends were trimmed by 4 bases and 9 bases, with 14 bases remaining between them. The CDR3 spells CASSNQGLVEQFF. CDR3 DNA: TGCGCCAGCAGCAACCAGGGATTAGTTGAGCAGTTCTTC.

V usage is TRBV20-1 and J usage is TRBJ1-3; no reliable D call. Trimming removed 1 base at V and 2 bases at J, with 9 bases between. The V gene's germline CDR1 is DFQATT and CDR2 SNEGSKA (reference sequence). The CDR3 runs 14 residues. DNA for the CDR3: TGCAGTGCTAGAGTCGGAGGGACTGGAAACACCATATATTTT. Translating it yields CSARVGGTGNTIYF.

V gene TRBV12-3 or TRBV12-4 combines with J gene TRBJ2-7; TRBD1 or TRBD2 may be the D gene (6 bases each). Trimming left V 4 bases short and J 0 bases short, with 13 bases between. CDR3 length: 15 residues. The CDR3 sequence is CASSYGGRGSYEQYF. CDR3 sequence (DNA): TGTGCCAGCAGTTACGGGGGCAGGGGCTCCTACGAGCAGTACTTC.

The chain uses TRBV11-2 and TRBJ2-5, with D perhaps matching TRBD2 (5 bases). Trimming pared 2 bases from V and 5 bases from J, leaving 9 bases between. Germline CDR1 and CDR2: SGHAT and FQNNGV. This CDR3 is 13 amino acids long. The CDR3 protein is CASSLRRSETQYF. Here the CDR3 DNA reads TGTGCCAGCAGCTTAAGGAGGTCTGAGACCCAGTACTTC.

The gene calls are TRBV6-1 and TRBJ2-5; D ambiguous. From germline, CDR1 is MNHNS and CDR2 SASEGT. This CDR3 spans 12 amino acids. Trimming pared 2 bases from V and 5 bases from J, leaving 6 bases between. CDR3 DNA sequence: TGTGCCAGCAGTGAAAATCGGGAGACCCAGTACTTC. Translation: CASSENRETQYF.

This clonotype was seen more than once but under ten times. This chain joins TRBV9 and TRBJ2-7, with 8 bases identical to TRBD1. Trimming at V came to 2 bases and at J to 4 bases, leaving 8 bases not matched to a gene. The germline gives CDR1 SGDLS, CDR2 YYNGEE. The CDR3 consists of 15 residues. The CDR3 is CASSVGPTGDYEQYF. CDR3 DNA: TGTGCCAGCAGCGTGGGGCCGACAGGGGATTACGAGCAGTACTTC.

This sequence joins TRBV7-2 and TRBJ2-1, with a possible D match to TRBD2 (6 bases). Germline V gene data show CDR1 as SGHTA and CDR2 as FQGNSA. The CDR3 has 15 amino acids. Trimming left V 0 bases short and J 2 bases short, with 8 bases between. In DNA form, the CDR3 reads TGTGCCAGCAGCTTAGCCGGACTAACCTACAATGAGCAGTTCTTC. It codes for CASSLAGLTYNEQFF.

This clonotype was counted a few times. This chain joins TRBV15 and TRBJ1-2; D gene unclear. This CDR3 spans 15 amino acids. V was cut by 0 bases and J by 0 bases, with 8 bases left in between. CDR1 and CDR2 (germline): LNHNV, YYDKDF (reference sequence). The CDR3, as DNA: TGTGCCACCAGCAGAGATCCCAGCCCTAACTATGGCTACACCTTC. Its protein product is CATSRDPSPNYGYTF.

The V gene is TRBV7-9, the J gene TRBJ1-2; TRBD1 agrees at 7 bases. This CDR3 has 16 amino acids. CDR1 is SEHNR, CDR2 FQNEAQ, per germline (reference sequence). The V segment lost 1 base and the J segment 1 base; nucleotides outside the gene matches: 6. In DNA form, the CDR3 reads TGTGCCAGCAGCTTAGGCACCGGGACAGATAACTATGGCTACACCTTC. This codes for CASSLGTGTDNYGYTF.

This clonotype was counted a single time. The chain couples TRBV5-1 to TRBJ2-3; 16 bases match TRBD2. CDR1 and CDR2 (germline): SGHRS, YFSETQ. The J segment lost 4 bases and the V segment lost 0 bases, leaving 2 bases of the junction unmatched. The CDR3 has 17 amino acids. Here the CDR3 DNA reads TGCGCCAGCAGCTTGGCCGGGACTAGCGGGAGGGCAGATACGCAGTATTTT. This sequence encodes CASSLAGTSGRADTQYF.

This clonotype is a singleton in its sample. The CDR3 here is CASSLLGVGLAGETQYF. CDR3 nucleotide sequence: TGTGCCAGCAGCTTATTAGGGGTGGGACTAGCTGGGGAGACCCAGTACTTC. The chain has TRBV11-2 and TRBJ2-5, with TRBD2 matching 9 bases. J gave up 5 bases and V 2 bases, and 12 bases lay outside the gene matches. This CDR3 is 17 amino acids long. Germline V lookup: CDR1 SGHAT, CDR2 FQNNGV.

V gene TRBV11-3 combines with J gene TRBJ2-1, with 11 bases that match TRBD2. Germline V gives CDR1 SGHNT, CDR2 YENEEA. The CDR3 sequence is 16 residues long. V was clipped by 1 base and J by 8 bases; unmatched bases: 7. This chain's CDR3 is CASSLVSSGGAHEQFF. CDR3 bases: TGTGCCAGCAGCTTAGTTAGTAGCGGGGGGGCCCATGAGCAGTTCTTC.

This clonotype was seen more than once but under ten times. The CDR3 protein is CASRASGGAATGELFF. CDR3 nucleotide sequence: TGTGCCAGCAGGGCCAGCGGGGGCGCAGCTACCGGGGAGCTGTTTTTT. The chain employs TRBV2 and TRBJ2-2; 8 nucleotides line up with TRBD2. Germline V lookup: CDR1 SNHLY, CDR2 FYNNEI. V lost 6 bases, J lost 5 bases, and 11 bases stayed unmatched. This CDR3 has 16 residues.

The chain recombines TRBV28 with TRBJ2-7; D is unresolved. CDR1 MDHEN and CDR2 SYDVKM come from the germline V gene. V lost 7 bases, J lost 3 bases, and 10 bases lay in between. This CDR3 contains 12 residues. CDR3 DNA: TGTGCCAGCAATGCCCCGGGCTACGAGCAGTACTTC. Translating it yields CASNAPGYEQYF.

In its sample, this clonotype was seen a few times. The chain links TRBV12-3 or TRBV12-4 to TRBJ2-7; 11 positions match TRBD1. CDR3 length: 17 amino acids. Trimming cost V 6 bases and J 3 bases; bases outside gene matches: 13. CDR3 in amino acids: CASRPGGVGTGGYEQYF. The DNA for the CDR3 is TGTGCCAGCAGGCCTGGGGGGGTCGGGACAGGGGGCTACGAGCAGTACTTC.

This clonotype was counted many times. This chain uses TRBV12-3 or TRBV12-4 with TRBJ1-5, with D possibly matching TRBD1 (5 bases). The CDR3 loop spans 15 amino acids. The V end was cut by 1 base, the J end by 4 bases, with 11 bases between. The CDR3 is CASSLGEGLNQPQHF. Here the CDR3 DNA reads TGTGCCAGCAGTTTAGGGGAGGGACTGAATCAGCCCCAGCATTTT.

The chain has TRBV12-3 or TRBV12-4 and TRBJ1-2; the D gene is possibly TRBD1 (5 bases). Trimming shortened V by 2 bases and J by 7 bases, and 11 bases separated the two germline ends. The CDR3 covers 13 residues. The CDR3 reads CASSLWGLGGYTF. The CDR3 DNA reads as TGTGCCAGCAGTTTATGGGGGTTGGGTGGCTACACCTTC.

The genes are TRBV15 and TRBJ1-4, with no clear D. Deletions cut 0 bases from V and 5 bases from J, with 16 bases between. Germline V lookup: CDR1 LNHNV, CDR2 YYDKDF (reference sequence). The CDR3 runs to 17 residues. DNA of the CDR3: TGTGCCACCAGCAGAGATCGAGGCTCTGGCAGAAATGAAAAACTGTTTTTT. It yields the protein CATSRDRGSGRNEKLFF.

A few counts support this clonotype. The rearrangement uses TRBV5-1 and TRBJ2-2; 11 nucleotides agree with TRBD2. The CDR3 spans 15 residues. V was pared by 4 bases and J by 6 bases, with 5 bases of the junction left unmatched. Germline loops: CDR1 SGHRS, CDR2 YFSETQ. CDR3 sequence: CASSILTSGAGELFF. The DNA of the CDR3 is TGCGCCAGCAGCATCCTGACTAGCGGGGCCGGGGAGCTGTTTTTT.

This clonotype was counted a few times. The CDR3 DNA reads TGCGCCAGCAGCGTCGGGACAGCCACGAACACCGGGGAGCTGTTTTTT. Translated, it gives CASSVGTATNTGELFF. This rearrangement joins TRBV5-1 to TRBJ2-2, with 7 bases identical to TRBD1. The germline V gene has CDR1 SGHRS and CDR2 YFSETQ. Losses at the gene ends were 4 bases for V and 0 bases for J; bases not matched to a gene: 6. The CDR3 covers 16 residues.

This clonotype has only a few counts. V usage is TRBV2 and J usage is TRBJ2-3, with TRBD2 identical over 13 bases. The V gene end was trimmed by 0 bases and the J gene end by 5 bases; junction bases not matched to a gene: 2. The CDR3 consists of 16 residues. Germline loops: CDR1 SNHLY, CDR2 FYNNEI. CDR3 nucleotide sequence: TGTGCCAGCAGTGAAGCGCGACTAGCGGGAGGAGATACGCAGTATTTT. As protein: CASSEARLAGGDTQYF.

The V and J genes are TRBV5-1 and TRBJ1-5, with D maybe TRBD1 (5 bases). Germline V lookup: CDR1 SGHRS, CDR2 YFSETQ. V was trimmed by 0 bases and J by 4 bases, leaving 11 bases between them. CDR3 length: 15 amino acids. For the CDR3, the DNA is TGCGCCAGCAGCTTGGTCCCGGGGGAAAATCAGCCCCAGCATTTT. It translates to CASSLVPGENQPQHF.